This T cell receptor (beta chain) originates from a study of blood T cell repertoires in COVID-19. Whole-study context: The United States, Italy and Spain provided the acute and convalescent COVID-19 samples. T cells, B-cell-depleted T cells, or PBMCs supplied cDNA or gDNA.

Per the original data handling: How many nucleated cells were present was estimated from reference gene primer amplification. Sequencing was performed with immunoSEQ multiplex PCR; in TCRdb, only in-frame clones are kept and a portion is missing. V, J and clone size derive from that table, while D and trimming were established from the DNA sequence. This sample yields roughly 280,000 clones, of which 70% to 90% are seen a single time; 4.6% belongs to the top ten. Germline-derived CDR1 and CDR2 are MNHEY and SVGAGI. The CDR3 sequence is 14 residues long. Trimming took 2 bases from V and 7 from J, leaving 11 bases between them.

This TCR was recovered from a man in his sixties who had recovered from COVID-19. The specimen was peripheral blood. The gene calls are TRBV6-5 and TRBJ1-4; D may be TRBD1 (5 bases). CDR3 bases: TGTGCCAGCAGTTACGGGGGAGGGTTTGAAAAACTGTTTTTT. Translating it yields CASSYGGGFEKLFF.